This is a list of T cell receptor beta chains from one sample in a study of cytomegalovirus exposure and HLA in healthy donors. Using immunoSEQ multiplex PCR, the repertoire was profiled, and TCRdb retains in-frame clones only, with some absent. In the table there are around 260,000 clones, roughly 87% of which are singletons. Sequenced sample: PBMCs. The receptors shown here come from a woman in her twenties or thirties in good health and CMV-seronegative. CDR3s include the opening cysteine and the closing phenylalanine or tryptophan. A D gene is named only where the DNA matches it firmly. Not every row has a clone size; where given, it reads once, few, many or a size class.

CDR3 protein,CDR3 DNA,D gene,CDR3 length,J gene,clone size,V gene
CASSFSGPTGAHVEQYF,TGTGCCAGCAGCTTCTCTGGACCGACAGGGGCGCACGTCGAGCAGTACTTC,TRBD1,17,TRBJ2-7,NA,TRBV11-3
CASSAAVAYNEQFF,TGTGCCAGCAGTGCAGCGGTGGCCTACAATGAGCAGTTCTTC,NA,14,TRBJ2-1,NA,TRBV25-1
CASSQGRGYQPQHF,TGTGCCAGCAGCCAAGGTAGGGGGTATCAGCCCCAGCATTTT,NA,14,TRBJ1-5,NA,TRBV7-8
CASSQGLQGFYNEQFF,TGCGCCAGCAGCCAAGGGCTTCAGGGGTTTTACAATGAGCAGTTCTTC,NA,16,TRBJ2-1,NA,TRBV4-3
CASSVALSGRSNEQFF,TGTGCCAGCAGCGTAGCGCTTAGCGGGAGGAGCAATGAGCAGTTCTTC,TRBD2,16,TRBJ2-1,NA,TRBV9
CASSATSGVSSGELFF,TGCGCCAGCAGCGCGACTAGCGGGGTCTCCTCCGGGGAGCTGTTTTTT,TRBD2,16,TRBJ2-2,NA,TRBV4-3
CASSQDPTSGSSYEQYF,TGTGCCAGCAGCCAAGATCCGACTAGCGGGAGCTCCTACGAGCAGTACTTC,TRBD2,17,TRBJ2-7,NA,TRBV4-2
CASSSLGTKSTYEQYF,TGTGCCAGCAGTTCGCTCGGGACAAAGTCGACCTACGAGCAGTACTTC,NA,16,TRBJ2-7,once,TRBV27
CASSLNTGELFF,TGTGCCAGCAGCTTGAACACCGGGGAGCTGTTTTTT,NA,12,TRBJ2-2,NA,TRBV5-6
CSVGPVSSYEQYF,TGCAGCGTTGGTCCTGTCAGCTCCTACGAGCAGTACTTC,NA,13,TRBJ2-7,NA,TRBV29-1
CASSLSLGVPGELFF,TGTGCCAGCAGTTTAAGCCTAGGTGTCCCCGGGGAGCTGTTTTTT,NA,15,TRBJ2-2,NA,TRBV28
CASSLGQGSETQYF,TGTGCCAGCAGCCTAGGACAGGGATCAGAGACCCAGTACTTC,TRBD1,14,TRBJ2-5,once,TRBV28
CASSFRGTDSGANVLTF,TGTGCCAGCAGCTTTCGTGGGACTGACTCTGGGGCCAACGTCCTGACTTTC,NA,17,TRBJ2-6,NA,TRBV7-8
CASRNRGGTDTQYF,TGTGCCAGCCGAAACAGGGGAGGCACAGATACGCAGTATTTT,TRBD1,14,TRBJ2-3,NA,TRBV28
CSVWGETGLDNYGYTF,TGCAGCGTATGGGGTGAGACAGGGTTGGATAACTATGGCTACACCTTC,TRBD1,16,TRBJ1-2,NA,TRBV29-1
CASSLGDFGLAQYF,TGTGCCAGCAGCTTAGGGGATTTTGGTTTGGCGCAGTATTTT,NA,14,TRBJ2-3,NA,TRBV7-9
CASSEGGVVVHTEAFF,TGTGCCAGCAGTGAAGGGGGGGTTGTAGTGCACACTGAAGCTTTCTTT,NA,16,TRBJ1-1,NA,TRBV25-1
CASSLLGGGLWEQYF,TGTGCCAGCAGCTTACTCGGGGGGGGCTTGTGGGAGCAGTACTTC,TRBD2,15,TRBJ2-7,NA,TRBV7-2
CASSATSGSINEQFF,TGTGCCAGCAGCGCGACTAGCGGGAGTATCAATGAGCAGTTCTTC,TRBD2,15,TRBJ2-1,NA,TRBV11-3
CASSQPPATYGYTF,TGCGCCAGCAGCCAACCTCCGGCAACCTATGGCTACACCTTC,NA,14,TRBJ1-2,NA,TRBV4-1
CASSLGGWNEQFF,TGTGCCAGCAGCTTAGGCGGATGGAATGAGCAGTTCTTC,NA,13,TRBJ2-1,NA,TRBV7-8
CASSLTPGGWYEQYF,TGTGCCAGCAGTTTAACCCCAGGGGGCTGGTACGAGCAGTACTTC,TRBD1,15,TRBJ2-7,NA,TRBV27
CASSVEQDYGYTF,TGTGCCAGCAGCGTAGAACAGGACTATGGCTACACCTTC,NA,13,TRBJ1-2,NA,TRBV9
CASSKGLAGNTGELFF,TGCGCCAGCAGCAAGGGACTAGCGGGAAACACCGGGGAGCTGTTTTTT,TRBD2,16,TRBJ2-2,NA,TRBV4-1
CASRGIVFGAKNIQYF,TGTGCCAGCAGGGGGATCGTATTCGGAGCCAAAAACATTCAGTACTTC,NA,16,TRBJ2-4,NA,TRBV28
CASSYSTSEQYF,TGTGCCAGCAGTTACTCGACCTCCGAGCAGTACTTC,NA,12,TRBJ2-7,NA,TRBV6-6
CASSLGRGFYEQYF,TGTGCCAGCAGCTTGGGTCGGGGATTCTACGAGCAGTACTTC,NA,14,TRBJ2-7,NA,TRBV5-6
CASSATGVGNTEAFF,TGTGCCAGCAGCGCTACAGGGGTAGGGAACACTGAAGCTTTCTTT,TRBD1,15,TRBJ1-1,NA,TRBV9
CASSQDRGGTRYNEQFF,TGCGCCAGCAGCCAAGATCGGGGCGGGACTAGGTACAATGAGCAGTTCTTC,TRBD2,17,TRBJ2-1,NA,TRBV4-3
CASSSDRGPYNEQFF,TGTGCCAGCAGTTCCGACAGGGGTCCCTACAATGAGCAGTTCTTC,TRBD1,15,TRBJ2-1,NA,TRBV6-5
CASSLGQRYEQYF,TGTGCCAGCAGTCTTGGACAGCGATACGAGCAGTACTTC,NA,13,TRBJ2-7,NA,TRBV27
CASSLDPTGVLQYF,TGTGCCAGCAGCTTAGACCCAACAGGGGTCCTTCAGTACTTC,TRBD1,14,TRBJ2-4,NA,TRBV7-2
CASSLEQGSYEQYF,TGTGCCAGCAGCTTAGAACAGGGCTCCTACGAGCAGTACTTC,NA,14,TRBJ2-7,few,TRBV7-2
CASSDSLGAHTGELFF,TGCGCCAGCAGTGATTCCCTCGGGGCCCACACCGGGGAGCTGTTTTTT,NA,16,TRBJ2-2,NA,TRBV10-2